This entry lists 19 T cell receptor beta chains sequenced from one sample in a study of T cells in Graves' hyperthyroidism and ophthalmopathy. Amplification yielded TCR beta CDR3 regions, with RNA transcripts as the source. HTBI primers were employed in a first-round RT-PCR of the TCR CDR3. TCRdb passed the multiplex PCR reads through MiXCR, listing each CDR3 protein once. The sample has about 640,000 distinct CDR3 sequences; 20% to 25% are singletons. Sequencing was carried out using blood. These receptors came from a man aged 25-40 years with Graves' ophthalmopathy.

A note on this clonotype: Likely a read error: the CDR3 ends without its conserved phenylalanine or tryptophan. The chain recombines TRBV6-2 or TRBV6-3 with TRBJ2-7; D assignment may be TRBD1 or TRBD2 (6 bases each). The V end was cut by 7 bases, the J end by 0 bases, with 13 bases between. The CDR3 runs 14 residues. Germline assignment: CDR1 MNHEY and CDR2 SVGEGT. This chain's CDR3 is CASIGGGPSYEQYL. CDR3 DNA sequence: TGTGCCAGCATCGGGGGCGGTCCCTCCTACGAGCAGTACTTG.

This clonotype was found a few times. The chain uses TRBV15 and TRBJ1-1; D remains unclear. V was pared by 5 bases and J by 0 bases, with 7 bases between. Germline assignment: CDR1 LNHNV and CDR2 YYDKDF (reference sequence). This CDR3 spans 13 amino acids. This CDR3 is CATSEDLNTEAFF. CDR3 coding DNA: TGTGCCACCAGCGAGGACCTGAACACTGAAGCTTTCTTT.

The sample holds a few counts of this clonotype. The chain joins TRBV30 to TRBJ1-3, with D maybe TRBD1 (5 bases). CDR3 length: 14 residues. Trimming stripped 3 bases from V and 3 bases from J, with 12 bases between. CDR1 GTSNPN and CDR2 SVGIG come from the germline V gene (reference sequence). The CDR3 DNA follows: TGTGCCTGGAGGACGGCCGGGGGTGGAAACACCATATATTTT. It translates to CAWRTAGGGNTIYF.

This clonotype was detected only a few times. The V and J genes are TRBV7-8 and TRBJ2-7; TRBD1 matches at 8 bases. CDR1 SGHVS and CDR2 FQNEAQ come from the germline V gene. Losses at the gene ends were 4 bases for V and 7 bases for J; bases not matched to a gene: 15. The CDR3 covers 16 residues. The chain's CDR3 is CASSSTGTGALREQYF. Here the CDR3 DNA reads TGTGCCAGCAGCTCCACCGGGACAGGTGCCCTGAGGGAGCAGTACTTC.

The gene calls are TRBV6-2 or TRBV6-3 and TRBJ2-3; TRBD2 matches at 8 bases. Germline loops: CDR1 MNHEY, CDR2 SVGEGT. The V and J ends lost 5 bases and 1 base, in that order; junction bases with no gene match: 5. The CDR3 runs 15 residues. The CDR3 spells CASSQSTSGTDTQYF. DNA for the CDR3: TGTGCCAGCAGTCAATCGACTAGCGGCACAGATACGCAGTATTTT.

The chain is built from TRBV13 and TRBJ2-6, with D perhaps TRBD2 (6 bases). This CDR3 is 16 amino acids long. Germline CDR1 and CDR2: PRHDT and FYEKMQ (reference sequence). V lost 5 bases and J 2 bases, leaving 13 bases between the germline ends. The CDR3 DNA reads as TGTGCCAGCAGCCCGCGGAGGGTTGCTGGGGCCAACGTCCTGACTTTC. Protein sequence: CASSPRRVAGANVLTF.

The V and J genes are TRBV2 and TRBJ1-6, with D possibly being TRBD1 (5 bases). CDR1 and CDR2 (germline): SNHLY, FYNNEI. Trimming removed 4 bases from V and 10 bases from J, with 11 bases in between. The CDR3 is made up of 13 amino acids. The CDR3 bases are TGTGCCAGCAGTGGGGACGGCGGCTCACCCCTCCACTTT. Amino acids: CASSGDGGSPLHF. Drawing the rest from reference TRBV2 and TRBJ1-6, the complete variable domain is EPEVTQTPSHQVTQMGQEVILRCVPISNHLYFYWYRQILGQKVEFLVSFYNNEISEKSEIFDDQFSVERPDGSNFTLKIRSTKLEDSAMYFCASSGDGGSPLHFGNGTRLTVT.

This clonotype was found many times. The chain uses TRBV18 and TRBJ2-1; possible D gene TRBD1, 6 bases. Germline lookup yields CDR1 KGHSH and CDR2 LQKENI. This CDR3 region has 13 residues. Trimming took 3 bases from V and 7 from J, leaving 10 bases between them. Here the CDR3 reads CASSPDRTNEQFF. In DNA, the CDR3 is TGTGCCAGCTCACCGGACAGAACTAATGAGCAGTTCTTC.

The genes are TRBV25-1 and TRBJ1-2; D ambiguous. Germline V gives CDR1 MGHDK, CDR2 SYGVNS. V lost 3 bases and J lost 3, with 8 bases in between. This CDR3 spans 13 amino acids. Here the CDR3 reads CASSEWGDYGYTF. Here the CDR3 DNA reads TGTGCCAGCAGTGAGTGGGGTGACTATGGCTACACCTTC.

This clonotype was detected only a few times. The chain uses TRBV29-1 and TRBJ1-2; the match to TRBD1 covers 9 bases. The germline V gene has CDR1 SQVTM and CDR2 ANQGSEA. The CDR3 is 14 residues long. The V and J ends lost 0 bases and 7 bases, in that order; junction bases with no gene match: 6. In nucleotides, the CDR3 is TGCAGCGTTGAAGACGGGACAGGGTTCGGTGGCTACACCTTC. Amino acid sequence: CSVEDGTGFGGYTF.

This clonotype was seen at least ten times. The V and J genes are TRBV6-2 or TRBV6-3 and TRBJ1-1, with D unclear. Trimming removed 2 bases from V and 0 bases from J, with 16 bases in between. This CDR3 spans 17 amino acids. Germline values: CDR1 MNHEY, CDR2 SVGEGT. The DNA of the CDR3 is TGTGCCAGCAGTTACGGTGGTTTAGGGCCGATGAACACTGAAGCTTTCTTT. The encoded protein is CASSYGGLGPMNTEAFF.

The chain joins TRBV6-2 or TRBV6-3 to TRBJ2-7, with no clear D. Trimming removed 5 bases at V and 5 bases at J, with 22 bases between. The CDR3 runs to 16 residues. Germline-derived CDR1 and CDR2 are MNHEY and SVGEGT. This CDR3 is CASSPGSGLTQHEQYF. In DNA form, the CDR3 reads TGTGCCAGCAGTCCTGGCTCGGGTTTAACTCAGCACGAGCAGTACTTC.

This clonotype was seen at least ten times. CDR3 coding DNA: TGCAGCGTTGAAAAAGGGGCCAACGAGCAGTACTTC. Its translation is CSVEKGANEQYF. The chain employs TRBV29-1 and TRBJ2-7; D may be TRBD1 (5 bases). Germline V gives CDR1 SQVTM, CDR2 ANQGSEA. V was cut by 2 bases and J by 5 bases, with 10 bases left in between. This CDR3 has 12 residues.

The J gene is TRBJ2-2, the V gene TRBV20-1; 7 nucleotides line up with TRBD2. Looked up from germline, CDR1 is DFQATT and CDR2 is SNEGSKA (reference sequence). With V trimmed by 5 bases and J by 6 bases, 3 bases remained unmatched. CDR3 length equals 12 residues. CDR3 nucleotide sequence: TGCAGTGCTGTAGCGGGCCCCGGGGAGCTGTTTTTT. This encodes CSAVAGPGELFF.

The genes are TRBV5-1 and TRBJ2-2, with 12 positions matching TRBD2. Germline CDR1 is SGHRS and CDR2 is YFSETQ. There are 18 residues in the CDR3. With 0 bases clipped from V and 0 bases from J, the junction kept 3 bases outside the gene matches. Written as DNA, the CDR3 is TGCGCCAGCAGCTTGGGGCTAGCGGGAGGGCCGAACACCGGGGAGCTGTTTTTT. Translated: CASSLGLAGGPNTGELFF.

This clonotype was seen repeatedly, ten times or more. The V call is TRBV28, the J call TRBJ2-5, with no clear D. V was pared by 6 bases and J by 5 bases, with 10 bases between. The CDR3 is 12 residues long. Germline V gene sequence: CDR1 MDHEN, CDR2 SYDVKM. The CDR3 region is CASSLNRETQYF. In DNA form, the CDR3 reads TGTGCCAGCAGCCTCAATCGGGAGACCCAGTACTTC.

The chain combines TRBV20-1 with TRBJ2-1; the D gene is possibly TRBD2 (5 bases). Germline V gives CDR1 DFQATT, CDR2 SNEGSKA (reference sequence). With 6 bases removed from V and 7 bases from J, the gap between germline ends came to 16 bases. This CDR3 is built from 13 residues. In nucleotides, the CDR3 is TGCAGTGCGAGATGGGAGTGGTCGAATGAGCAGTTCTTC. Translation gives CSARWEWSNEQFF.

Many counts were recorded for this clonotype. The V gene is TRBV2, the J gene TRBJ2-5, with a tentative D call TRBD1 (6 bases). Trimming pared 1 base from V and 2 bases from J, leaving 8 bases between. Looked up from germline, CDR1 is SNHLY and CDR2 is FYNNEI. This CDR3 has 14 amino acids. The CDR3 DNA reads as TGTGCCAGCAGTGAAGAGACAGGACAAGAGACCCAGTACTTC. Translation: CASSEETGQETQYF.

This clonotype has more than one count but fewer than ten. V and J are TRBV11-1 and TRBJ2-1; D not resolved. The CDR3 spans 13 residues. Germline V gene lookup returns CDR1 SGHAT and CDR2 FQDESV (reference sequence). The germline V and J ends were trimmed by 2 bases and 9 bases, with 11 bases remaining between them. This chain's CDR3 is CASSLISVGEQFF. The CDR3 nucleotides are TGTGCCAGCAGCTTAATCTCGGTTGGTGAGCAGTTCTTC.